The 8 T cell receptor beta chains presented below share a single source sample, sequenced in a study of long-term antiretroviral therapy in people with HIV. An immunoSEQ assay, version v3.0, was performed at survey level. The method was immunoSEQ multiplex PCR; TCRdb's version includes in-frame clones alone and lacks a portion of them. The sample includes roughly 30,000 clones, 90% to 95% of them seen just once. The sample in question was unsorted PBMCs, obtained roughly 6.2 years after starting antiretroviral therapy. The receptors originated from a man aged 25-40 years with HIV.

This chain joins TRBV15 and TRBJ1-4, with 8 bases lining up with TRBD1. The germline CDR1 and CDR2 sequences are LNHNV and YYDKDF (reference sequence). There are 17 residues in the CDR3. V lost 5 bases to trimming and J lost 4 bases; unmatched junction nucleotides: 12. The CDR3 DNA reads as TGTGCCACCAGCCGCGGGACAGGACGATTGGGTAATGAAAAACTGTTTTTT. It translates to CATSRGTGRLGNEKLFF.

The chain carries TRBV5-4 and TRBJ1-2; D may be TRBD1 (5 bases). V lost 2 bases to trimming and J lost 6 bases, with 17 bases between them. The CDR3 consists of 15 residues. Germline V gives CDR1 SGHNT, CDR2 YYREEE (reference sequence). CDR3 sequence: CASSLAGGLLDGYTF. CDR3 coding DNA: TGTGCCAGCAGCTTAGCGGGGGGACTGTTGGATGGCTACACCTTC.

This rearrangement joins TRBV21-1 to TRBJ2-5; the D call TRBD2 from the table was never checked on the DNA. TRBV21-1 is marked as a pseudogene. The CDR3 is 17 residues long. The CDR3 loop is CASSKKRTSRFQETQYF. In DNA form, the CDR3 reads TGTGCCAGCAGCAAAAAGAGGACTAGCCGCTTCCAAGAGACCCAGTACTTC.

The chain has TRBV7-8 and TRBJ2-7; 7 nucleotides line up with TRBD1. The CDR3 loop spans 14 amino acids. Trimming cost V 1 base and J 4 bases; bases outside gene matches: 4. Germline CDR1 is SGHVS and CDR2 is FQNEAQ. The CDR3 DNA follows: TGTGCCAGCAGCTTAGGGGACAGAGGTTACGAGCAGTACTTC. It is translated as CASSLGDRGYEQYF.

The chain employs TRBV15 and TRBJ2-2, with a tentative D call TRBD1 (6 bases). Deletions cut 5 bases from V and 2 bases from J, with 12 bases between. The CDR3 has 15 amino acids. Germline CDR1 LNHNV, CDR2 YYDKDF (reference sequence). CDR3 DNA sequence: TGTGCCACCAGCGGACCAGGGGAAAACACCGGGGAGCTGTTTTTT. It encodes CATSGPGENTGELFF.

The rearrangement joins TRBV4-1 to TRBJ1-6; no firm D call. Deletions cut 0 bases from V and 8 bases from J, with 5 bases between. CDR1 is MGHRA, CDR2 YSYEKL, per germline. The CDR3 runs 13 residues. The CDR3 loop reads CASSQDQDSPLHF. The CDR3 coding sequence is TGCGCCAGCAGCCAAGATCAGGATTCACCCCTCCACTTT.

CDR3 nucleotides: TGTGCCAGCAGTGTAGGGGGCTTTGTATACGAGCAGTACTTC. Translating gives CASSVGGFVYEQYF. The gene calls are TRBV7-2 and TRBJ2-7; 7 nucleotides match TRBD1. CDR1 is SGHTA and CDR2 is FQGNSA in the germline V gene. V shed 6 bases and J 4 bases; nucleotides not matched to a gene: 9. The CDR3 extends over 14 amino acids.

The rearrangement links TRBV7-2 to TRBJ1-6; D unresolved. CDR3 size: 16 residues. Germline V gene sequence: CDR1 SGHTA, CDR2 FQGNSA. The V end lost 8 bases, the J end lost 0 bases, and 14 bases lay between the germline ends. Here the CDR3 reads CASSSKESSYNSPLHF. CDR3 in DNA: TGTGCCAGCTCGTCTAAGGAGAGCTCCTATAATTCACCCCTCCACTTT.